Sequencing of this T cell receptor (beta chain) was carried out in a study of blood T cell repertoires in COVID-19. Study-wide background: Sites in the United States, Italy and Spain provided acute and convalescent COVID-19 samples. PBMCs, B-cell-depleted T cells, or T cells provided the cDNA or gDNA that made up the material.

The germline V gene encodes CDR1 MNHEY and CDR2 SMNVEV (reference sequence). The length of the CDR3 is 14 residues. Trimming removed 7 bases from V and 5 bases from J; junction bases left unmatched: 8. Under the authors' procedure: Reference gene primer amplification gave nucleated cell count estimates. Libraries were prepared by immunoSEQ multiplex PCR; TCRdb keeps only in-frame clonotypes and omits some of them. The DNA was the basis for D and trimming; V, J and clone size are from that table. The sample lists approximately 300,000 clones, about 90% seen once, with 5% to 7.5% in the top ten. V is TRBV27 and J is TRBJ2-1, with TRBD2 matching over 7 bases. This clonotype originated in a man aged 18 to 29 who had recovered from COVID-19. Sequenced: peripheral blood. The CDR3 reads CASKVVGLDNEQFF. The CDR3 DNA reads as TGTGCCAGCAAAGTAGTCGGACTAGACAATGAGCAGTTCTTC.